The subject of this entry is one T cell receptor (beta chain). The protocol was immunoSEQ multiplex PCR, while the TCRdb copy is restricted to in-frame clones and leaves out a portion. The data show 780,000 or so clones, just under 75% seen once. This CDR3 comprises 14 residues. Germline-derived CDR1 and CDR2 are SGHRS and YFSETQ. V lost 1 base and J 8 bases, leaving 13 bases between the germline ends. The record originates from a study of shared clonotypes between healthy human individuals. Study in general: Donors, aged 18 to 49, were two women and a few men.

Everyone who donated was a Caucasian adult who lived in Nashville, Tennessee. CD4+ cells were split into CD45RA+ naive and CD45RA-negative memory subsets. The chain links TRBV5-1 to TRBJ2-1; maybe TRBD1 (7 bases). Sequencing was carried out using memory CD4+ T cells sorted from blood. Subset noted: CD45RA-negative fraction. This clonotype originated in a woman aged 30 to 39 in good health. The CDR3 coding sequence is TGCGCCAGCAGCTTGAGAGGAGGGGGCCATGAGCAGTTCTTC. It is translated as CASSLRGGGHEQFF.